Listed here are 4 T cell receptor beta chains from one sample, sequenced in a study of T cells in Graves' hyperthyroidism and ophthalmopathy. Amplification of TCR beta CDR3 regions used RNA as the template. Carried out on the TCR CDR3, a first-round RT-PCR used the HTBI primer set. MiXCR, run by TCRdb on the multiplex PCR reads, gives a single entry per CDR3 protein. The sample shows 350,000 to 450,000 distinct CDR3 sequences, 14% of them seen only once. The sample consisted of blood. These TCRs come from a woman in her fifties or sixties with Graves' hyperthyroidism.

This clonotype has a count of ten or more. The gene calls are TRBV30 and TRBJ2-5; the D is unclear. The CDR3 totals 14 residues. The germline V and J ends were trimmed by 4 bases and 3 bases, with 15 bases remaining between them. CDR1 and CDR2 from the germline V gene are GTSNPN and SVGIG (reference sequence). The CDR3 protein is CAWKTQSAEETQYF. CDR3 coding DNA: TGTGCCTGGAAAACCCAGTCCGCAGAAGAGACCCAGTACTTC.

This clonotype has a count of ten or more. The V and J genes are TRBV7-9 and TRBJ2-3; 8 positions match TRBD2. Looked up from germline, CDR1 is SEHNR and CDR2 is FQNEAQ (reference sequence). The length of the CDR3 is 15 residues. The junction had 8 bases not matched to a gene; V was cut back by 5 bases and J by 4 bases. This CDR3 reads CASSPKRESSDTQYF. For the CDR3, the DNA is TGTGCCAGCAGCCCGAAGCGGGAGTCCTCAGATACGCAGTATTTT.

This clonotype has a handful of counts. V and J are TRBV4-2 and TRBJ1-5; D is ambiguous. Germline-derived CDR1 and CDR2 are LGHNA and YNFKEQ. The germline V and J ends were trimmed by 3 bases and 0 bases, with 12 bases remaining between them. The CDR3 spans 16 residues. In DNA, the CDR3 is TGTGCCAGCAGCCACTCCCTCGCAGATAGCAATCAGCCCCAGCATTTT. It codes for CASSHSLADSNQPQHF.

Of note for this clonotype: This may be a read error, as it is one base from a much larger clone. The chain has TRBV6-2 or TRBV6-3 and TRBJ1-1, with D tentatively TRBD1 (6 bases). Germline CDR1 reads MNHEY; CDR2 reads SVGEGT. The CDR3 loop spans 14 amino acids. CDR3 nucleotides: TGTGCCGGCAGGACAGAGCCGGTAGGACTTGAAGCTTTCTTT. Translating it yields CAGRTEPVGLEAFF.